This T cell receptor beta chain was obtained from a study of T cell repertoires in cytomegalovirus infection. Study results and caveats: Ex vivo, HLA-C-restricted CMV-specific TCR beta clonotypes prevailed over the rest of the response.

In the case of this clonotype: No antigen is known for it. This could be a read error, since a much larger clone is one nucleotide away.

One entry per CDR3 protein results from TCRdb running MiXCR on the reads. The table has over 300,000 distinct CDR3 sequences, more than 8% seen once. This CDR3 comprises 16 residues. CDR1 and CDR2 from the germline V gene are SGHTA and FQGNSA. The sequenced sample was PBMCs. This chain links TRBV7-2 with TRBJ2-6, with TRBD1 matching 7 bases. The TCR originated in a human donor in good health (CMV status not recorded). Some clones in this sample may be carry-over from other donors' samples. CDR3 loop: CASSPDRVSGANILTF. The CDR3 DNA reads as TGTGCCAGCAGCCCAGACAGGGTGTCCGGGGCCAACATCCTGACTTTC.